The entry below gives a single TCR beta chain sequence along with its context. Antigen: not known. Germline CDR1 and CDR2: SGDLS and YYNGEE. Between the trimmed V and J ends, which lost 7 bases and 1 base, there was a span of 16 bases. There are 15 residues in the CDR3. The sample is drawn from a study of cytomegalovirus exposure and HLA in healthy donors. Findings of the study overall: Later analysis demonstrated an association between a missense DCLRE1C variant and TCR beta V- and J-gene trimming.

The primer mix had 60 Vbeta and 13 Jbeta primers. Some clones are missing from TCRdb's copy, which holds only in-frame ones; the method was immunoSEQ multiplex PCR. This repertoire shows about 110,000 clones, roughly 82% found once; its top ten account for 1.6%. The rearrangement uses TRBV9 and TRBJ2-3, with D possibly TRBD2 on 6 matching bases. Specimen: PBMCs. This sequence originates from a man aged 45-65 years in good health and CMV-seronegative. The CDR3 coding sequence is TGTGCCAGCTCCCCAGGTGGCGGGGGCACAGATACGCAGTATTTT. This encodes CASSPGGGGTDTQYF.